These T cell receptor beta chains were read from a single sample in a study of CXCR3-negative and CXCR3-positive naive CD8 T cells. TCRdb re-called the 5' RACE reads and catalogs CDR3 proteins one per entry, DNA excluded. The sample has about 130,000 distinct CDR3 sequences. The source material was naive CXCR3+ CD8+ T cells from blood. The receptors were gathered from a human donor in good health. Some clones in this sample may be carry-over from other donors' samples. Each CDR3 is given with its conserved first and last residue.

j_gene: TRBJ2-7
v_gene: TRBV11-2
CDR3aa: CASSLGLAGVEQHF

j_gene: TRBJ2-2
v_gene: TRBV24-1
CDR3aa: CATSDLPSGELFF

j_gene: TRBJ2-3
v_gene: TRBV9
CDR3aa: CASSADEPPDTQYF

j_gene: TRBJ2-5
v_gene: TRBV3-1
CDR3aa: CASSQDSGSMETQYF

j_gene: TRBJ2-7
v_gene: TRBV28
CDR3aa: CASSTDRALWSYEQYF

j_gene: TRBJ1-3
v_gene: TRBV19
CDR3aa: CASVTHSGNTIYF

j_gene: TRBJ2-3
v_gene: TRBV29-1
CDR3aa: CSVVGLPLTDTQYF

j_gene: TRBJ2-7
v_gene: TRBV27
CDR3aa: CASSLFLGRDYEQYF

j_gene: TRBJ2-4
v_gene: TRBV2
CDR3aa: CASSGPGLAKNIQYF

j_gene: TRBJ2-4
v_gene: TRBV11-2
CDR3aa: CAISWGQSIQYF

j_gene: TRBJ2-5
v_gene: TRBV13
CDR3aa: CASSLFVGEIQETQYF

j_gene: TRBJ1-1
v_gene: TRBV7-2
CDR3aa: CASSLTGTEAFF

j_gene: TRBJ1-2
v_gene: TRBV29-1
CDR3aa: CSVEGGANYGYTF

j_gene: TRBJ2-3
v_gene: TRBV27
CDR3aa: CASIPLWGTHTDTQYF

j_gene: TRBJ2-7
v_gene: TRBV6-6
CDR3aa: CASSLAGGLYEQYF

j_gene: TRBJ2-1
v_gene: TRBV20-1
CDR3aa: CSAREAGQGFYNEQFF

j_gene: TRBJ2-7
v_gene: TRBV19
CDR3aa: CASSIPGQGAYEQYF

j_gene: TRBJ1-1
v_gene: TRBV7-2
CDR3aa: CASSLAVVFSGGFF

j_gene: TRBJ2-1
v_gene: TRBV9
CDR3aa: CASSVGESSYNEQFF

j_gene: TRBJ1-5
v_gene: TRBV4-1
CDR3aa: CASSQAPPESNQPQHF

j_gene: TRBJ2-3
v_gene: TRBV21-1
CDR3aa: CASSKLSPGVSTDTQYF

j_gene: TRBJ2-5
v_gene: TRBV10-3
CDR3aa: CAISENWQGERETQYF

j_gene: TRBJ1-5
v_gene: TRBV28
CDR3aa: CASSLLQGRQPQHF

j_gene: TRBJ1-5
v_gene: TRBV21-1
CDR3aa: CASSKALGGGLRQPQHF

j_gene: TRBJ2-2
v_gene: TRBV5-1
CDR3aa: CASSLDGGVTGELFF

j_gene: TRBJ2-1
v_gene: TRBV9
CDR3aa: CASSVASGVGEQFF

j_gene: TRBJ2-3
v_gene: TRBV29-1
CDR3aa: CSVVGVRNTQYF

j_gene: TRBJ2-7
v_gene: TRBV2
CDR3aa: CASKKGDSYEQYF

j_gene: TRBJ2-1
v_gene: TRBV3-1
CDR3aa: CASSQEGGRIHEQFF

j_gene: TRBJ2-5
v_gene: TRBV28
CDR3aa: CASNLPGLAGETQYF

j_gene: TRBJ1-2
v_gene: TRBV5-1
CDR3aa: CASSKALDRADYGYTF

j_gene: TRBJ1-2
v_gene: TRBV7-9
CDR3aa: CASSSGTVNYGYTF